Below are 21 T cell receptor beta chains sequenced from a single sample in a study of T cells in Graves' hyperthyroidism and ophthalmopathy. From RNA transcripts, TCR beta CDR3 regions were amplified. An initial round of RT-PCR targeting the TCR CDR3 relied on the HTBI primer set. From the multiplex PCR reads, TCRdb called clonotypes with MiXCR, one entry per CDR3 protein. The sample carries about 570,000 distinct CDR3 sequences, around 46% recorded once. The sample taken for sequencing was peripheral blood or thyroid tissue (not recorded which). The source is an adult woman with Graves' disease, either hyperthyroidism or ophthalmopathy (not recorded which).

The chain carries TRBV2 and TRBJ2-3; D is perhaps TRBD2 (6 bases). Trimming pared 3 bases from V and 11 bases from J, leaving 18 bases between. The V gene's germline CDR1 is SNHLY and CDR2 FYNNEI. This CDR3 is built from 14 residues. In DNA, the CDR3 is TGTGCCAGCAGTGAGGGGGGAGCTTCGAGGGTGCAGTATTTT. Protein: CASSEGGASRVQYF.

The chain recombines TRBV29-1 with TRBJ1-2; the match to TRBD1 covers 11 bases. Trimming at V came to 3 bases and at J to 6 bases, leaving 3 bases not matched to a gene. The CDR3 has 13 residues. CDR1 and CDR2 (germline): SQVTM, ANQGSEA. DNA of the CDR3: TGCAGCGTTGACCGGACAGGGGGCCATGGCTACACCTTC. It specifies CSVDRTGGHGYTF.

This clonotype was counted at least ten times. The junction differs from germline at one of its ends, possibly a read error. V and J are TRBV20-1 and TRBJ1-6; 7 nucleotides agree with TRBD1. Germline V CDR1 and CDR2: DFQATT, SNEGSKA (reference sequence). This CDR3 has 14 residues. In nucleotides, the CDR3 is TGCAGTGCTAGCCCCGGGACAGAGATTTCAGCCCTCCACTTT. It yields the protein CSASPGTEISALHF.

The chain combines TRBV24-1 with TRBJ1-2; D call uncertain. Between the trimmed V and J ends, which lost 1 base and 7 bases, there was a span of 12 bases. Germline assignment: CDR1 KGHDR and CDR2 SFDVKD. CDR3 length: 14 residues. CDR3 sequence reads: CATSDFSQSTGYTF. DNA of the CDR3: TGTGCCACCAGTGATTTTAGCCAGTCAACTGGCTACACCTTC.

This rearrangement joins TRBV19 to TRBJ1-5, with D perhaps TRBD1 (6 bases). The length of the CDR3 is 17 residues. Germline V gene lookup returns CDR1 LNHDA and CDR2 SQIVND (reference sequence). V shed 5 bases and J shed 2 bases, with 19 bases lying between them. This CDR3 reads CASSPPAGEIGNQPQHF. The CDR3 DNA reads as TGTGCCAGTAGTCCCCCAGCAGGGGAGATCGGCAATCAGCCCCAGCATTTT. Variable domain in full (rest from reference TRBV19 and TRBJ1-5): DGGITQSPKYLFRKEGQNVTLSCEQNLNHDAMYWYRQDPGQGLRLIYYSQIVNDFQKGDIAEGYSVSREKKESFPLTVTSAQKNPTAFYLCASSPPAGEIGNQPQHFGDGTRLSIL.

The chain employs TRBV10-3 and TRBJ2-2; D is tentatively TRBD1 or TRBD2 (5 bases each). Germline assignment: CDR1 ENHRY and CDR2 SYGVKD. This CDR3 has 16 residues. V was trimmed by 2 bases and J by 4 bases, leaving 14 bases between them. This CDR3 reads CAISEEGIRSTGELFF. The CDR3 DNA reads TGTGCCATCAGTGAGGAGGGGATTCGATCCACCGGGGAGCTGTTTTTT.

This clonotype was seen at least ten times. The chain has TRBV29-1 and TRBJ2-2; weak D call: TRBD2 (7 bases). Germline V CDR1 and CDR2: SQVTM, ANQGSEA. Trimming removed 4 bases at V and 7 bases at J, with 10 bases between. The CDR3 length is 12 residues. CDR3 loop: CSVAGGRGELFF. In DNA, the CDR3 is TGCAGCGTTGCGGGGGGCCGCGGGGAGCTGTTTTTT.

The V and J genes are TRBV7-2 and TRBJ2-5; unclear D gene. CDR3 length: 13 amino acids. V was pared by 6 bases and J by 0 bases, with 8 bases between. The germline V gene encodes CDR1 SGHTA and CDR2 FQGNSA. The CDR3 spells CASRRRDQETQYF. In nucleotides, the CDR3 is TGTGCCAGCAGGCGAAGGGACCAAGAGACCCAGTACTTC. The full variable domain, rest sourced from reference TRBV7-2 and TRBJ2-5, is GAGVSQSPSNKVTEKGKDVELRCDPISGHTALYWYRQSLGQGLEFLIYFQGNSAPDKSGLPSDRFSAERTGGSVSTLTIQRTQQEDSAVYLCASRRRDQETQYFGPGTRLLVL.

The chain links TRBV5-1 to TRBJ2-7, with D perhaps matching TRBD2 (6 bases). CDR1 and CDR2 from the germline V gene are SGHRS and YFSETQ. The CDR3 extends over 12 amino acids. V was cut by 5 bases and J by 13 bases, with 19 bases left in between. The CDR3 protein is CASSPGGGVLYF. The CDR3 bases are TGCGCCAGCAGTCCCGGGGGAGGAGTCCTATACTTC.

For this clonotype: The junction departs from germline at one end; a sequencing error may be responsible. The chain employs TRBV5-1 and TRBJ1-6; 7 bases match TRBD1. CDR1 is SGHRS, CDR2 YFSETQ, per germline. This CDR3 is built from 14 residues. CDR3 DNA sequence: TGTGCCAGCAGCCGACAGGGAAGTAATTCACCCCTCCACTTT. Translated, it gives CASSRQGSNSPLHF.

The rearrangement uses TRBV7-2 and TRBJ2-2; D remains unclear. This CDR3 is 14 amino acids long. Per germline, CDR1 SGHTA and CDR2 FQGNSA. Deletions cut 9 bases from V and 4 bases from J, with 15 bases between. The CDR3 DNA is TGTGCCAGTGATAGGGTGTTGGGCACCGGGGAGCTGTTTTTT. This encodes CASDRVLGTGELFF.

This CDR3 reads CSATQGSGKLFF. The CDR3 DNA sequence: TGCAGTGCCACACAGGGGAGTGGAAAACTGTTTTTT. V usage is TRBV20-1 and J usage is TRBJ1-4; 7 bases fit TRBD1. This CDR3 spans 12 amino acids. The germline V gene has CDR1 DFQATT and CDR2 SNEGSKA (reference sequence). Trimming removed 6 bases from V and 10 bases from J; junction bases left unmatched: 8.

In this sample, this clonotype turned up a few times. The CDR3 DNA is TGTGCCAGCAGTGTTCAGGACTCACCCCTCCACTTT. It encodes CASSVQDSPLHF. The chain couples TRBV2 to TRBJ1-6; D is unresolved. This CDR3 comprises 12 residues. Trimming removed 4 bases at V and 10 bases at J, with 8 bases between. Germline lookup yields CDR1 SNHLY and CDR2 FYNNEI.

This chain uses TRBV12-3 or TRBV12-4 with TRBJ1-2; D is undetermined. The CDR3 totals 15 residues. The V end was cut by 3 bases, the J end by 4 bases, with 15 bases between. Here the CDR3 reads CASSFNEQEGYGYTF. The CDR3 bases are TGTGCCAGCAGTTTCAATGAACAAGAGGGCTATGGCTACACCTTC.

This clonotype appeared many times. The chain couples TRBV29-1 to TRBJ1-1, with 7 bases identical to TRBD1. The CDR3 sequence is 15 residues long. Per germline, CDR1 SQVTM and CDR2 ANQGSEA. J was trimmed by 1 base and V by 5 bases; bases with no gene match: 10. The CDR3 DNA is TGCAGCGTTCGCCTTCGACAGGGAAGGAACACTGAAGCTTTCTTT. Protein: CSVRLRQGRNTEAFF.

V gene TRBV19 combines with J gene TRBJ2-6; D call uncertain. The CDR3 covers 15 residues. Germline V gene lookup returns CDR1 LNHDA and CDR2 SQIVND (reference sequence). V gave up 4 bases and J gave up 3 bases, with 10 bases separating them. The CDR3 DNA reads TGTGCCAGTAGTACCCTCGGTGGTGGGGCCAACGTCCTGACTTTC. Protein: CASSTLGGGANVLTF.

The chain couples TRBV6-5 to TRBJ1-2; no clear D. Between the trimmed V and J ends, which lost 6 bases and 0 bases, there was a span of 17 bases. This CDR3 comprises 16 residues. Germline CDR1 is MNHEY and CDR2 is SVGAGI. The CDR3 reads CASRPRRVLANYGYTF. The DNA of the CDR3 is TGTGCCAGCAGGCCCCGAAGGGTGTTAGCTAACTATGGCTACACCTTC.

This clonotype was counted many times. The chain links TRBV6-1 to TRBJ1-5; D not resolved. The CDR3 loop spans 13 amino acids. Germline assignment: CDR1 MNHNS and CDR2 SASEGT. V was pared by 7 bases and J by 7 bases, with 14 bases between. CDR3 loop: CASMEFNSQPQHF. In DNA form, the CDR3 reads TGTGCCAGCATGGAATTTAATTCGCAGCCCCAGCATTTT.

V gene TRBV20-1 combines with J gene TRBJ1-1; D unclear. The ends were cut back, 0 bases at V and 11 bases at J, with 7 bases in the middle. This CDR3 region has 10 residues. The germline V gene has CDR1 DFQATT and CDR2 SNEGSKA (reference sequence). The CDR3 region is CSARDQFAFF. The DNA for the CDR3 is TGCAGTGCTAGAGACCAGTTCGCTTTCTTT.

The CDR3 here is CASRAGTGELFF. The DNA of the CDR3 is TGTGCCAGCAGGGCCGGGACCGGGGAGCTGTTTTTT. V and J are TRBV25-1 and TRBJ2-2, with no clear D. Germline V gives CDR1 MGHDK, CDR2 SYGVNS. Trimming left V 6 bases short and J 5 bases short, with 7 bases between. This CDR3 spans 12 amino acids. The variable domain in full, completed from reference TRBV25-1 and TRBJ2-2, reads EADIYQTPRYLVIGTGKKITLECSQTMGHDKMYWYQQDPGMELHLIHYSYGVNSTEKGDLSSESTVSRIRTEHFPLTLESARPSHTSQYLCASRAGTGELFFGEGSRLTVL.

Comment on this clonotype: A read error is likely, as this CDR3 ends without the conserved phenylalanine or tryptophan. The DNA is omitted, as the CDR3 cannot be located on it reliably, and the CDR3 follows TCRdb's listing. This chain connects TRBV9 to TRBJ1-4; TRBD1 reflects the table's D call only, with no check against the DNA. The CDR3 is 8 amino acids long, termini counted. CDR1 and CDR2 from the germline V gene are SGDLS and YYNGEE. The CDR3 sequence: CASSPGTG.